This TCR beta chain appears in the sequencing data of a study of T-cell memory formation after mild COVID-19 (dated by TCRdb to the early 2020s). For context, the study as a whole: TCR sequence clusters from the two donors were largely donor specific. Two young, previously healthy adult volunteers made up the cohort, one male and one female. In a couple of donors, T-cell clones that expanded and contracted after mild COVID-19 were followed by sequencing TCRalpha and TCRbeta repertoires longitudinally. Overall results and qualifications from the work: Clones that contracted from day 15 to 85 showed balanced CD4/CD8 phenotypes, whereas a second wave of clones that expanded from day 15 to 37 leaned towards CD4+. Only a couple of mild cases were covered in the study, and larger cohorts including severe cases with pre-infection samples were considered necessary. The detection of some responding clones in pre-infection memory suggests that pre-existing cross-reactive memory T cells joined the SARS-CoV-2 response. The second-wave clones that peaked on day 37 were not confirmed to be SARS-CoV-2 specific. Contracting CD4+ clones appeared mostly in the CM and EM memory subsets, whereas CD8+ clones were enriched in EMRA.

The data were produced on an Illumina NovaSeq 6000. TCRalpha and TCRbeta cDNA libraries were built by 5'RACE with constant-segment primers, adding sample barcodes and unique molecular identifiers. RNA was extracted from every sample with Trizol reagent. The libraries were amplified in two PCR steps, and the second step added a second sample barcode and Illumina TruSeq adapters. Sequencing of the libraries was done on an Illumina NovaSeq, producing 2 x 150 bp paired-end reads. Regarding the original processing steps: Reads were demultiplexed and collapsed into UMI-guided consensus sequences with migec v1.2.7. Using mixcr v2.1.11, UMI consensuses were aligned to TRA and TRB V and J templates and then assembled into clonotypes. Clonotypes were classified as expanded or contracted when called significant by both edgeR and NoisET, with noise models trained on biological replicates. For edgeR calls, a false discovery rate-adjusted p below 0.01 and a log2 fold-change threshold of 1 were applied. PCA with hierarchical clustering of max-normalized trajectories of the 1000 most abundant clonotypes was used as exploratory dynamics analysis. Separately sequenced CD4+ and CD8+ repertoires were used to assign a CD4 or CD8 phenotype to each responding clone. TCRdb redid the processing of the public reads, applying fastp at Q25 and MiXCR, and retained in-frame beta chains. Every CDR3 protein is listed once, alongside the most common genes and DNA of its rows. These V and J calls derive from TCRdb rather than the authors' analysis. The sample yields about 62,000 distinct CDR3 sequences; about a tenth were counted once. About 1% of the sample goes to the ten largest clones.

Ficoll-Paque density gradient centrifugation was the method used to isolate PBMCs. CDR1 and CDR2 are read off the germline V gene as MNHEY and SVGAGI. At the junction V is shortened by 2 bases and J by 4 bases, with 18 bases in between. The CDR3 covers 18 residues, taking in both the cysteine and the phenylalanine. Only the CDR3 DNA stays, 54 bases, in frame from base 1. As for this clonotype: There is no known antigen for this receptor. No qualities accompany the bases; no much larger clone lies one base away.

Sequencing input: PBMCs or a T cell subset sorted from them (not recorded which). The chain joins TRBV6-5 to TRBJ2-6, and perhaps TRBD1 as D gene, on 5 matching bases. The receptor was isolated from a man younger than 30 who had mild COVID-19 (a few samples of this study predate the infection). The sample titles of this study are shuffled in the database, so cell type and time point are left out; the donor was told from shared clones. The DNA sequence is as follows: TGTGCCAGCAGTTACAGGACACTGGCCTCCTCAGGGGCCAACGTCCTGACTTTC. It codes for CASSYRTLASSGANVLTF.